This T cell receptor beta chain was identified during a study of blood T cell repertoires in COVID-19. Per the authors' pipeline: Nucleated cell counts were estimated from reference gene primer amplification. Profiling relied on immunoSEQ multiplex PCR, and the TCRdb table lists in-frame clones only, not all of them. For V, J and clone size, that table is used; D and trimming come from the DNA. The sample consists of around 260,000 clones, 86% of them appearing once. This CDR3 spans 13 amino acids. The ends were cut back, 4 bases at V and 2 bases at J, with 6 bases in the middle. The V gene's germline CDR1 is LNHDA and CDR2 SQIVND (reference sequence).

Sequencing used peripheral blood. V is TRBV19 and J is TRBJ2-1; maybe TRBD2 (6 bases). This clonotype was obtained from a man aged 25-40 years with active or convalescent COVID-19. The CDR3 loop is CASSSGAYNEQFF. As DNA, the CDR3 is TGTGCCAGTAGTAGCGGGGCCTACAATGAGCAGTTCTTC. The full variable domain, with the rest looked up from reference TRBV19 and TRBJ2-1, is DGGITQSPKYLFRKEGQNVTLSCEQNLNHDAMYWYRQDPGQGLRLIYYSQIVNDFQKGDIAEGYSVSREKKESFPLTVTSAQKNPTAFYLCASSSGAYNEQFFGPGTRLTVL.